The 7 T cell receptor beta chains below were found in one sample sequenced in a study of beta chain features in type 1 diabetes. Sequencing targeted expressed TCRB transcripts, as all isolated RNA had been reverse transcribed. TCRdb's table, derived via immunoSEQ multiplex PCR, lists solely in-frame clones and lacks some. The sample contains around 650,000 clones, around an eighth of which appear only once. No cognate antigen is known for these TCRs. Study results and caveats: Shortening that was moderate but significant affected the TCRB CDR3s of Type 1 diabetes patients in all four CD4+ subsets.

The material sequenced was naive CD4+ T cells from blood. The receptors come from a man younger than 40 with type 1 diabetes.

V gene TRBV7-9 combines with J gene TRBJ2-3; no firm D call. Looked up from germline, CDR1 is SEHNR and CDR2 is FQNEAQ (reference sequence). V lost 3 bases and J 2 bases, leaving 12 bases between the germline ends. This CDR3 region has 15 residues. The CDR3 DNA follows: TGTGCCAGCAGCTTGGAAGTAAGGACCACAGATACGCAGTATTTT. It yields the protein CASSLEVRTTDTQYF.

This chain links TRBV29-1 with TRBJ2-3, with D possibly being TRBD1 (5 bases). Germline V lookup: CDR1 SQVTM, CDR2 ANQGSEA. The CDR3 extends over 17 amino acids. V shed 2 bases and J shed 3 bases, with 21 bases lying between them. CDR3 residues: CSVEKGQGTHGTDTQYF. The CDR3 bases are TGCAGCGTTGAAAAGGGTCAGGGAACCCATGGAACAGATACGCAGTATTTT.

This clone was found a few times. This chain links TRBV20-1 with TRBJ2-7; no clear D. The germline CDR1 and CDR2 sequences are DFQATT and SNEGSKA (reference sequence). This CDR3 has 10 residues. Trimming left V 3 bases short and J 9 bases short, with 9 bases between. CDR3 amino acids: CSASRVSQYF. CDR3 in DNA: TGCAGTGCTAGTCGGGTTTCGCAGTACTTC.

This clone was found a few times. The V call is TRBV2, the J call TRBJ1-2; D unresolved. The CDR3 spans 15 residues. V dropped 2 bases and J dropped 4 bases, with 14 bases sitting between them. Germline CDR1 SNHLY, CDR2 FYNNEI. CDR3 DNA: TGTGCCAGCAGTGAAATTCTGCAGCAGGCCTATGGCTACACCTTC. It yields the protein CASSEILQQAYGYTF.

This chain connects TRBV7-2 to TRBJ2-7, with 8 bases fitting TRBD1. Trimming cost V 9 bases and J 2 bases; bases outside gene matches: 21. This CDR3 has 18 residues. CDR1 is SGHTA, CDR2 FQGNSA, per germline. CDR3 region: CASQGGGRGHGDPYEQYF. The CDR3 DNA is TGTGCCAGTCAAGGTGGAGGCAGGGGGCATGGGGACCCCTACGAGCAGTACTTC.

This clone was seen a handful of times. The V call is TRBV9, the J call TRBJ2-5; 9 nucleotides agree with TRBD2. The CDR3 totals 18 residues. Germline lookup yields CDR1 SGDLS and CDR2 YYNGEE. The V gene end was trimmed by 0 bases and the J gene end by 1 base; junction bases not matched to a gene: 10. CDR3 sequence reads: CASSVDGLSGGTQETQYF. CDR3 DNA: TGTGCCAGCAGCGTAGACGGATTGAGCGGGGGGACCCAAGAGACCCAGTACTTC. Using reference TRBV9 and TRBJ2-5 for the parts outside the CDR3, the full variable domain is DSGVTQTPKHLITATGQRVTLRCSPRSGDLSVYWYQQSLDQGLQFLIQYYNGEERAKGNILERFSAQQFPDLHSELNLSSLELGDSALYFCASSVDGLSGGTQETQYFGPGTRLLVL.

This clone was seen more than once but under ten times. The chain uses TRBV5-1 and TRBJ1-2; 10 bases are shared with TRBD1. CDR1 is SGHRS, CDR2 YFSETQ, per germline. The junction had 9 bases not matched to a gene; V was cut back by 8 bases and J by 8 bases. This CDR3 region has 13 residues. The CDR3 protein is CASGDRGSGGYTF. CDR3 sequence (DNA): TGCGCCAGTGGGGACAGGGGTTCGGGCGGCTACACCTTC.